These T cell receptor beta chains were read from a single sample in a study of regulatory and conventional T cells in RAG deficiency. Clones were sequenced by immunoSEQ multiplex PCR, and TCRdb holds only the in-frame ones, with some missing. The sample consists of under 15,000 clones, roughly 94% of them appearing once. This sample was shared with a second study, whose subject was regulatory T cells.

Material: CD127- CD25+ CD4+ Tregs sorted from blood. The receptors were sampled from a human donor in good health. The CDR3 runs from the conserved cysteine through the conserved F or W. The D gene is left open where the match is weak. A row's size may be missing; if present it is once, few, many or a size class.

V gene	clone size	D gene	J gene	CDR3 protein	CDR3 DNA
TRBV21-1	-	-	TRBJ2-1	CASKAQTPRDEQFF	TGTGCCAGCAAGGCCCAAACACCGAGGGATGAGCAGTTCTTC
TRBV15	-	TRBD1	TRBJ1-5	CATSRDTLTGGNQPQHF	TGTGCCACCAGCAGAGATACCCTAACAGGGGGCAATCAGCCCCAGCATTTT
TRBV11-2	-	TRBD2	TRBJ2-7	CASSFRGGGYEQYF	TGTGCCAGCAGCTTCCGCGGGGGGGGCTACGAGCAGTACTTC
TRBV29-1	-	-	TRBJ1-2	CSVDTGLDGPYGYTF	TGCAGCGTCGATACAGGGCTCGACGGCCCTTATGGCTACACCTTC
TRBV5-6	-	TRBD1	TRBJ1-2	CASSLVQGAHGYTF	TGTGCCAGCAGCTTGGTTCAGGGGGCCCATGGCTACACCTTC
TRBV27	-	-	TRBJ1-5	CASSLNTGWHQPQHF	TGTGCCAGCAGTTTAAATACAGGGTGGCATCAGCCCCAGCATTTT
TRBV7-3	-	-	TRBJ1-2	CASSLGGNYGYTF	TGTGCCAGCAGCTTAGGCGGAAACTATGGCTACACCTTC
TRBV7-3	-	-	TRBJ1-5	CASSLLAGYSNQPQHF	TGTGCCAGCAGCTTATTGGCAGGGTATAGCAATCAGCCCCAGCATTTT
TRBV25-1	-	TRBD2	TRBJ2-5	CASSEFSGGAWETQYF	TGTGCCAGCAGTGAATTCAGCGGGGGGGCTTGGGAGACCCAGTACTTC
TRBV4-1	-	-	TRBJ2-7	CASSQDRSYSYEQYF	TGCGCCAGCAGCCAAGATCGATCCTACTCCTACGAGCAGTACTTC
TRBV5-1	-	-	TRBJ2-3	CASSRQTSTDTQYF	TGCGCCAGCAGCCGTCAGACTAGCACAGATACGCAGTATTTT
TRBV5-1	once	-	TRBJ2-7	CASSLPFTAVPYEQYF	TGCGCCAGCAGCTTACCATTCACAGCAGTTCCCTACGAGCAGTACTTC
TRBV7-9	-	-	TRBJ2-2	CASSPAGLGGELFF	TGTGCCAGCAGCCCGGCGGGCTTGGGCGGGGAGCTGTTTTTT